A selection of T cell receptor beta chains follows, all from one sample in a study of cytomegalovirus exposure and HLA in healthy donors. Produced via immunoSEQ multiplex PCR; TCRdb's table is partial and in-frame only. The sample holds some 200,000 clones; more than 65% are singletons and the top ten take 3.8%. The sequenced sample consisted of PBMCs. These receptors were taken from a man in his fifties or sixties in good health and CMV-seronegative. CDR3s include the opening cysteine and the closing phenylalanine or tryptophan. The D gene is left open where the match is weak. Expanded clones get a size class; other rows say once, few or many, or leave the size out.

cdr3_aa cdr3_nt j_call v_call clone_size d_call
CASSGGQGAGNTIYF TGTGCCAGCAGCGGGGGACAGGGCGCAGGAAACACCATATATTTT TRBJ1-3 TRBV5-6 few TRBD1
CASSVEGHTEAFF TGTGCCAGCAGCGTCGAGGGTCACACTGAAGCTTTCTTT TRBJ1-1 TRBV9 . .
CASSQGWPYEQYF TGTGCCAGCAGTCAGGGATGGCCCTACGAGCAGTACTTC TRBJ2-7 TRBV6-5 once .
CASSLDWEKGEKLFF TGTGCCAGCAGCTTGGACTGGGAGAAGGGTGAAAAACTGTTTTTT TRBJ1-4 TRBV9 . .
CASSLLRVSYNEQFF TGTGCCAGCTCCTTACTCAGGGTCTCCTACAATGAGCAGTTCTTC TRBJ2-1 TRBV18 . .
CASSGWAGNTGELFF TGCGCCAGCAGCGGGTGGGCCGGGAACACCGGGGAGCTGTTTTTT TRBJ2-2 TRBV4-1 few .
CASSGWAPSYEQYF TGTGCCAGCAGCGGATGGGCCCCCTCCTACGAGCAGTACTTC TRBJ2-7 TRBV2 once .
CASSLAGGYGYTF TGCGCCAGCAGCTTGGCAGGAGGGTATGGCTACACCTTC TRBJ1-2 TRBV5-1 . .
CAISGDRGLGGYTF TGTGCCATCAGTGGGGACAGGGGGCTAGGTGGCTACACCTTC TRBJ1-2 TRBV10-3 . TRBD1
CAIRRDSNSYEQYF TGTGCCATCAGAAGGGACAGTAATTCCTACGAGCAGTACTTC TRBJ2-7 TRBV10-3 once TRBD1
CASSDSFPQPQHF TGTGCCAGCAGTGACTCCTTCCCTCAGCCCCAGCATTTT TRBJ1-5 TRBV2 few .
CASSGDTPDTQYF TGCGCCAGCAGTGGGGACACGCCCGATACGCAGTATTTT TRBJ2-3 TRBV10-1 few .
CASSLQGASEQFF TGTGCCAGCAGCCTCCAGGGGGCTAGTGAGCAGTTCTTC TRBJ2-1 TRBV7-3 . TRBD1
CASSSSREALHEQYF TGTGCCAGCAGTTCATCCAGGGAAGCCCTCCACGAGCAGTACTTC TRBJ2-7 TRBV27 . .
CASSSISPAGNYGYTF TGTGCCAGCAGCTCAATATCCCCGGCAGGGAATTATGGCTACACCTTC TRBJ1-2 TRBV11-2 . .
CASSFGPRYEQFF TGTGCCAGCAGCTTCGGCCCGAGGTATGAGCAGTTCTTC TRBJ2-1 TRBV7-9 . .
CASSEARVAYNEQFF TGTGCCAGCAGTGAAGCCAGGGTTGCCTACAATGAGCAGTTCTTC TRBJ2-1 TRBV2 . .
CASSQGGTYGYTF TGCGCCAGCTCCCAGGGGGGAACCTATGGCTACACCTTC TRBJ1-2 TRBV4-1 . TRBD1
CASSSGVVRGDYEQYF TGCGCCAGCAGTTCAGGGGTGGTGCGGGGGGACTACGAGCAGTACTTC TRBJ2-7 TRBV23-1 . TRBD2
CASWSGGLGEQYF TGTGCCAGCTGGAGCGGGGGCTTGGGGGAGCAGTACTTC TRBJ2-7 TRBV18 . TRBD2
CASSQEGGRTGELFF TGCGCCAGCAGCCAAGAAGGGGGTCGCACCGGGGAGCTGTTTTTT TRBJ2-2 TRBV4-1 . .
CASRGTGVPGELFF TGTGCCAGCAGGGGGACAGGGGTGCCCGGGGAGCTGTTTTTT TRBJ2-2 TRBV27 . TRBD1
CASSVDPSGSDTQYF TGTGCCAGCAGCGTAGATCCTAGCGGATCAGATACGCAGTATTTT TRBJ2-3 TRBV9 . TRBD2
CASSHRQGAIYEQYF TGTGCCAGCAGCCACCGACAGGGGGCAATCTACGAGCAGTACTTC TRBJ2-7 TRBV14 . TRBD1
CASRFGGAGELFF TGCGCCAGCCGATTCGGGGGGGCCGGGGAGCTGTTTTTT TRBJ2-2 TRBV4-3 few TRBD2
CASSGGGSEKLFF TGTGCCAGCAGCGGCGGGGGGAGTGAAAAACTGTTTTTT TRBJ1-4 TRBV9 . .
CSSSLGSAGGTYEQYF TGTTCCAGCAGCTTAGGGTCCGCGGGGGGGACCTACGAGCAGTACTTC TRBJ2-7 TRBV7-9 . TRBD2
CASSSTGSPNEKLFF TGTGCCAGCAGTTCGACAGGGAGCCCTAATGAAAAACTGTTTTTT TRBJ1-4 TRBV25-1 . TRBD1
CASSLGTSGTYEQYF TGTGCCAGCAGCTTAGGGACTAGCGGCACCTACGAGCAGTACTTC TRBJ2-7 TRBV5-4 . TRBD2
CAWSTGSMYEQYF TGTGCCTGGAGTACAGGTTCGATGTACGAGCAGTACTTC TRBJ2-7 TRBV30 . .
CSAGGENYGYTF TGCAGCGCCGGGGGGGAGAACTATGGCTACACCTTC TRBJ1-2 TRBV29-1 . .
CASSFFAFSLGGKNEQFF TGTGCCAGCAGTTTCTTCGCGTTCTCATTGGGGGGGAAGAATGAGCAGTTCTTC TRBJ2-1 TRBV27 . TRBD2
CASSVDAGGAREQYF TGTGCCAGCAGCGTAGACGCGGGGGGGGCCCGGGAGCAGTACTTC TRBJ2-7 TRBV9 . TRBD2
CASSLLERGGTNTGELFF TGCGCCAGCAGCCTCCTAGAGCGGGGGGGAACGAACACCGGGGAGCTGTTTTTT TRBJ2-2 TRBV5-1 . TRBD2
CASASLLNEQFF TGTGCTAGTGCCTCCTTACTAAACGAGCAGTTCTTC TRBJ2-1 TRBV12-5 . .
CASSLAGTGSGNTIYF TGCGCCAGCAGCTTGGCGGGGACAGGGTCCGGAAACACCATATATTTT TRBJ1-3 TRBV5-1 . TRBD1
CASSTRGGITDTQYF TGTGCCAGCAGTACGCGGGGGGGCATCACAGATACGCAGTATTTT TRBJ2-3 TRBV2 few TRBD2
CSVEGLAGGRFGYNEQFF TGCAGCGTTGAAGGACTAGCGGGGGGGCGGTTCGGGTACAATGAGCAGTTCTTC TRBJ2-1 TRBV29-1 . TRBD2
CSVEYGGGGNEQFF TGCAGCGTTGAATACGGAGGGGGGGGCAATGAGCAGTTCTTC TRBJ2-1 TRBV29-1 few .
CSVTNQGDYGYTF TGCAGCGTTACCAATCAGGGGGACTATGGCTACACCTTC TRBJ1-2 TRBV29-1 . TRBD1
CASSSRRRERTSPLHF TGTGCCAGCAGTTCCCGACGACGGGAAAGGACTTCACCCCTCCACTTT TRBJ1-6 TRBV27 once .
CASSQDRGGRVMPDTQYF TGTGCCAGCAGCCAAGACCGAGGGGGCCGGGTCATGCCAGATACGCAGTATTTT TRBJ2-3 TRBV4-2 once TRBD1
CASSSDRGTDTQYF TGTGCCAGCAGCTCCGACAGGGGGACAGATACGCAGTATTTT TRBJ2-3 TRBV7-2 . TRBD1
CASAAPGVLAGAQETQYF TGTGCTAGTGCCGCCCCGGGGGTCCTAGCGGGGGCTCAAGAGACCCAGTACTTC TRBJ2-5 TRBV12-5 . TRBD2
CASKETGDKETQYF TGTGCCAGTAAAGAGACAGGGGATAAAGAGACCCAGTACTTC TRBJ2-5 TRBV19 . TRBD1
CASSFSVGDSQIEYEQYF TGTGCCAGCAGTTTCAGTGTAGGAGACAGTCAAATCGAGTACGAGCAGTACTTC TRBJ2-7 TRBV27 few .
CASSQAPGNTVGEKLFF TGCGCCAGCAGCCAAGCCCCAGGGAACACAGTCGGGGAAAAACTGTTTTTT TRBJ1-4 TRBV4-3 . .
CASSQAPAGVGNQPQHF TGCGCCAGCAGCCAAGCACCCGCAGGGGTGGGGAATCAGCCCCAGCATTTT TRBJ1-5 TRBV4-3 . .
CASSLGAGGITEAFF TGCGCCAGCAGTCTGGGGGCAGGGGGCATCACTGAAGCTTTCTTT TRBJ1-1 TRBV10-1 . TRBD1
CASSAATDTQYF TGTGCCAGCAGCGCGGCGACAGATACGCAGTATTTT TRBJ2-3 TRBV7-9 . .
CASSEGGTGELFF TGTGCCAGCAGTGAGGGGGGAACCGGGGAGCTGTTTTTT TRBJ2-2 TRBV6-4 . .
CASSYPSAGHYGYTF TGTGCCAGCAGTTACCCCTCGGCAGGGCACTATGGCTACACCTTC TRBJ1-2 TRBV6-5 once .
CASSQGRGSGYGYTF TGCGCCAGCAGCCAAGGGCGGGGGTCTGGCTATGGCTACACCTTC TRBJ1-2 TRBV4-3 . .